This record concerns one TCR beta chain sequence. The sample originates from a study of shared clonotypes between healthy human individuals. Overall study: CD4 naive and CD4 memory each took three plates per donor, while CD8 naive took two and CD8 memory one.

The CDR3 extends over 15 amino acids. Germline lookup yields CDR1 KGHSH and CDR2 LQKENI. Trimming pared 3 bases from V and 5 bases from J, leaving 13 bases between. The protocol was immunoSEQ multiplex PCR, while the TCRdb copy is restricted to in-frame clones and leaves out a portion. The sample shows under 2,500,000 clones, 90% to 96% of them seen only once. This receptor was taken from a man younger than 30 in good health. The chain combines TRBV18 with TRBJ2-2; the D call may be TRBD1 or TRBD2 (5 bases each). Sequenced input: naive CD4+ T cells sorted from blood. This sample's subset: CD45RA+ positively selected. CDR3 in amino acids: CASSPEGRGTGELFF. As DNA, the CDR3 is TGTGCCAGCTCACCTGAGGGGCGAGGGACCGGGGAGCTGTTTTTT.